Each of the 11 T cell receptor beta chains below was sequenced from the same sample in a study of blood T cells in healthy people across ages. With a J-beta primer mix and a sample-barcoded 5' primer, a second PCR ran about 6 to 11 cycles. TCRdb reprocessed the 5' RACE reads via MiXCR and lists one record per CDR3 protein. Among some 730,000 distinct CDR3 sequences, approximately 22% were seen once, and the ten largest hold roughly a fifth. The sample was blood. The receptors shown here come from a man aged 65-85 years in good health.

This sequence joins TRBV20-1 and TRBJ1-2, with 9 bases identical to TRBD1. There are 16 residues in the CDR3. Germline V gene lookup returns CDR1 DFQATT and CDR2 SNEGSKA (reference sequence). V trimming: 3 bases; J trimming: 3 bases; junction bases outside the gene matches: 11. DNA of the CDR3: TGCAGTGCTAGGGTTTATGGGGACAGGGAGTACTATGGCTACACCTTC. Its protein is CSARVYGDREYYGYTF.

This clonotype was seen only a few times. CDR3 sequence reads: CSASTTSGNQETQYF. CDR3 coding DNA: TGCAGTGCTAGTACGACTAGCGGGAACCAAGAGACCCAGTACTTC. V usage is TRBV20-1 and J usage is TRBJ2-5; 11 nucleotides match TRBD2. The length of the CDR3 is 15 residues. The germline CDR1 and CDR2 sequences are DFQATT and SNEGSKA (reference sequence). The junction had 3 bases not matched to a gene; V was cut back by 3 bases and J by 0 bases.

This clonotype has more than one count but fewer than ten. This chain links TRBV29-1 with TRBJ2-7, with D maybe TRBD1 (5 bases). Germline V lookup: CDR1 SQVTM, CDR2 ANQGSEA. The length of the CDR3 is 15 residues. Trimming shortened V by 7 bases and J by 2 bases, and 21 bases separated the two germline ends. The CDR3 region is CSAGAWTLGTYEQYF. The CDR3 nucleotides are TGCAGCGCCGGAGCCTGGACACTTGGAACCTACGAGCAGTACTTC.

The chain links TRBV11-2 to TRBJ2-5; D uncertain. Germline values: CDR1 SGHAT, CDR2 FQNNGV. The CDR3 length is 14 residues. Trimming removed 5 bases at V and 6 bases at J, with 16 bases between. The CDR3 loop is CASSMDPGRQTQYF. Written as DNA, the CDR3 is TGTGCCAGCAGCATGGACCCAGGAAGGCAGACCCAGTACTTC.

The chain carries TRBV6-5 and TRBJ2-3, with 8 bases identical to TRBD2. The CDR3 loop spans 15 amino acids. The trim removed 7 bases at V and 2 bases at J, leaving 8 bases unmatched. Germline CDR1 and CDR2: MNHEY and SVGAGI. The chain's CDR3 is CASKGAGVTTDTQYF. CDR3 in DNA: TGTGCCAGCAAGGGAGCGGGGGTAACCACAGATACGCAGTATTTT.

CDR3 loop: CASSGGRGHNEKLFF. CDR3 sequence (DNA): TGCGCCAGCAGTGGTGGACGGGGACACAATGAAAAACTGTTTTTT. This rearrangement joins TRBV5-1 to TRBJ1-4, with TRBD1 as a possible D gene (6 bases). The CDR3 spans 15 residues. The V and J ends lost 5 bases and 5 bases respectively, with 16 bases between them. Per germline, CDR1 SGHRS and CDR2 YFSETQ.

There are many counts of this clonotype. The chain uses TRBV20-1 and TRBJ1-3; maybe TRBD1 (6 bases). The V and J ends lost 0 bases and 0 bases respectively, with 12 bases between them. This CDR3 is 16 amino acids long. Germline V lookup: CDR1 DFQATT, CDR2 SNEGSKA (reference sequence). CDR3 in amino acids: CSARDQGFSSGNTIYF. CDR3 DNA: TGCAGTGCTAGAGATCAGGGGTTCAGCTCTGGAAACACCATATATTTT.

This clonotype was seen a handful of times. An end of the junction does not agree with germline; a read error may underlie this. The rearrangement uses TRBV7-9 and TRBJ1-1; D possibly corresponds to TRBD1 (6 bases). Germline CDR1 SEHNR, CDR2 FQNEAQ (reference sequence). The CDR3 totals 16 residues. The CDR3 is CASSRLLGTQNTEAFF. The CDR3 DNA follows: TGTGCCAGCAGCCGTTTGCTTGGGACACAAAACACCGAAGCTTTCTTT.

The V and J genes are TRBV10-1 and TRBJ1-2; no clear D gene. The CDR3 is 19 residues long. The germline V gene encodes CDR1 WNHNN and CDR2 SYGVQD (reference sequence). V was cut by 4 bases and J by 0 bases, with 24 bases left in between. CDR3 loop: CASSVVGLEVGRSNYGYTF. CDR3 nucleotides: TGCGCCAGCAGTGTTGTCGGTTTAGAGGTCGGCCGATCTAACTATGGCTACACCTTC.

This rearrangement joins TRBV20-1 to TRBJ2-2; 7 bases are a match to TRBD2. This CDR3 is 13 amino acids long. CDR1 DFQATT and CDR2 SNEGSKA come from the germline V gene (reference sequence). The CDR3 DNA follows: TGCAGCGGACTAGAGAGATCAGCCGGGGAGCTGTTTTTT. Translating gives CSGLERSAGELFF.

The CDR3 loop is CASSPGQANEQFF. The CDR3 bases are TGTGCCAGCAGTCCTGGACAGGCGAATGAGCAGTTCTTC. The gene calls are TRBV12-3 or TRBV12-4 and TRBJ2-1; 7 nucleotides line up with TRBD1. The CDR3 contains 13 residues. V lost 5 bases and J lost 7; bases outside the gene matches: 5.